The 30 T cell receptor beta chains in this list originate from one sample, sequenced in a study of shared clonotypes between healthy human individuals. Some clones are missing from TCRdb's copy, which holds only in-frame ones; the method was immunoSEQ multiplex PCR. The sample lists fewer than 1.8 million clones, approximately 98.5% occurring once. Sequencing was performed on naive CD4+ T cells sorted from blood. Subset meaning: CD45RA+ positively selected. Receptors originate from a man aged 30 to 45 in good health.

DNA of the CDR3: TGTGCCAGCAGCGTAGTAGGGGGTAGAGGGAGTCCTTACAATGAGCAGTTCTTC. Residues: CASSVVGGRGSPYNEQFF. J is TRBJ2-1 and V is TRBV9, with D possibly being TRBD1 (6 bases). This CDR3 comprises 18 residues. The germline V gene has CDR1 SGDLS and CDR2 YYNGEE. Trimming removed 0 bases at V and 4 bases at J, with 20 bases between.

This rearrangement joins TRBV28 to TRBJ2-6, with 7 bases lining up with TRBD1. CDR1 MDHEN and CDR2 SYDVKM come from the germline V gene. The CDR3 has 17 residues. Trimming at V came to 3 bases and at J to 2 bases, leaving 7 bases not matched to a gene. DNA of the CDR3: TGTGCCAGCAGTTTTTACCGGACAGGCGCTGGGGCCAACGTCCTGACTTTC. It translates to CASSFYRTGAGANVLTF.

V usage is TRBV28 and J usage is TRBJ1-5, with 8 bases fitting TRBD1. With 5 bases clipped from V and 3 bases from J, the junction kept 6 bases outside the gene matches. Germline V gene data show CDR1 as MDHEN and CDR2 as SYDVKM. This CDR3 spans 15 amino acids. In nucleotides, the CDR3 is TGTGCCAGCAGTCCCGGACAGGGTGTCAATCAGCCCCAGCATTTT. Translation gives CASSPGQGVNQPQHF. Variable domain in full (rest from reference TRBV28 and TRBJ1-5): DVKVTQSSRYLVKRTGEKVFLECVQDMDHENMFWYRQDPGLGLRLIYFSYDVKMKEKGDIPEGYSVSREKKERFSLILESASTNQTSMYLCASSPGQGVNQPQHFGDGTRLSIL.

The rearrangement joins TRBV2 to TRBJ2-5; D is uncertain. The CDR3 runs to 12 residues. V gave up 5 bases and J gave up 0 bases, with 4 bases separating them. Germline CDR1 SNHLY, CDR2 FYNNEI. The CDR3 DNA reads TGTGCCAGCAGTACCTACCAAGAGACCCAGTACTTC. It codes for CASSTYQETQYF.

As to this clone: At the DNA level, this CDR3 is encoded by other sequences in the same sample as well. V gene TRBV27 combines with J gene TRBJ2-7, with 10 bases identical to TRBD1. With 3 bases clipped from V and 4 bases from J, the junction kept 0 bases outside the gene matches. The CDR3 has 13 amino acids. Per germline, CDR1 MNHEY and CDR2 SMNVEV (reference sequence). CDR3 protein: CASSLDRGYEQYF. The DNA of the CDR3 is TGTGCCAGCAGTTTGGACAGGGGGTACGAGCAGTACTTC.

J is TRBJ2-7 and V is TRBV27, with TRBD2 as a possible D gene (6 bases). V was clipped by 5 bases and J by 2 bases, with 19 bases between them. The CDR3 is 16 amino acids. Germline V lookup: CDR1 MNHEY, CDR2 SMNVEV (reference sequence). This CDR3 reads CASSHLEGLGTYEQYF. The DNA of the CDR3 is TGTGCCAGCAGTCACCTGGAGGGACTGGGGACCTACGAGCAGTACTTC.

This chain connects TRBV6-4 to TRBJ2-3; D perhaps matches TRBD2 (5 bases). Trimming removed 5 bases from V and 5 bases from J, with 17 bases in between. This CDR3 spans 15 amino acids. Looked up from germline, CDR1 is MRHNA and CDR2 is SNTAGT. CDR3 in amino acids: CASSPLGYAGDTQYF. CDR3 DNA: TGTGCCAGCAGTCCCCTGGGCTACGCGGGAGATACGCAGTATTTT.

The chain carries TRBV27 and TRBJ2-7; weak D call: TRBD1 (6 bases). V was cut by 6 bases and J by 4 bases, with 25 bases left in between. Germline V gene sequence: CDR1 MNHEY, CDR2 SMNVEV (reference sequence). The CDR3 covers 17 residues. In nucleotides, the CDR3 is TGTGCCAGCAGCCCGGCGGTCCCGGGACAACTATCATACGAGCAGTACTTC. As protein: CASSPAVPGQLSYEQYF.

The rearrangement links TRBV7-2 to TRBJ1-5; D remains unclear. The germline gives CDR1 SGHTA, CDR2 FQGNSA. Deletions cut 2 bases from V and 7 bases from J, with 6 bases between. The CDR3 sequence is 12 residues long. CDR3 nucleotides: TGTGCCAGCAGCTTACATGGCCAGCCCCAGCATTTT. As protein: CASSLHGQPQHF.

V and J are TRBV11-2 and TRBJ1-5; no firm D call. The CDR3 spans 13 residues. CDR1 SGHAT and CDR2 FQNNGV come from the germline V gene. V was trimmed by 2 bases and J by 7 bases, leaving 9 bases between them. This CDR3 reads CASSLSIRQPQHF. In nucleotides, the CDR3 is TGTGCCAGCAGCTTAAGTATCCGACAGCCCCAGCATTTT.

This rearrangement joins TRBV18 to TRBJ2-7, with 8 bases identical to TRBD1. Germline V CDR1 and CDR2: KGHSH, LQKENI. This CDR3 comprises 16 residues. Trimming at V came to 2 bases and at J to 5 bases, leaving 11 bases not matched to a gene. CDR3 loop: CASSPLSGQGAHEQYF. The CDR3 nucleotides read TGTGCCAGCTCACCATTATCCGGGCAGGGGGCACACGAGCAGTACTTC.

The rearrangement links TRBV11-3 to TRBJ2-1, with D unclear. The CDR3 sequence is 15 residues long. Germline V CDR1 and CDR2: SGHNT, YENEEA. V lost 5 bases to trimming and J lost 7 bases, with 18 bases between them. The CDR3 is CASSPGEFSVNEQFF. The CDR3 nucleotides read TGTGCCAGCAGCCCCGGAGAGTTCTCAGTGAATGAGCAGTTCTTC.

The V call is TRBV2, the J call TRBJ2-5; D unresolved. Trimming took 5 bases from V and 3 from J, leaving 4 bases between them. This CDR3 has 11 amino acids. The germline V gene encodes CDR1 SNHLY and CDR2 FYNNEI. The CDR3 DNA follows: TGTGCCAGCAGTAAGGAAGAGACCCAGTACTTC. It codes for CASSKEETQYF.

CDR3 coding DNA: TGTGCCAGCAGCCTCTGGGCGGGAGGGCCCTATACGCAGTATTTT. Translating it yields CASSLWAGGPYTQYF. The J gene is TRBJ2-3, the V gene TRBV5-4, with 9 positions matching TRBD2. The V and J ends lost 4 bases and 7 bases, in that order; junction bases with no gene match: 10. The CDR3 sequence is 15 residues long. CDR1 and CDR2 (germline): SGHNT, YYREEE (reference sequence). Looking up the rest from reference TRBV5-4 and TRBJ2-3 gives the full variable domain: ETGVTQSPTHLIKTRGQQVTLRCSSQSGHNTVSWYQQALGQGPQFIFQYYREEENGRGNFPPRFSGLQFPNYSSELNVNALELDDSALYLCASSLWAGGPYTQYFGPGTRLTVL.

The chain uses TRBV4-1 and TRBJ2-2; D is unresolved. V was pared by 4 bases and J by 0 bases, with 15 bases between. The CDR3 consists of 17 residues. Germline-derived CDR1 and CDR2 are MGHRA and YSYEKL. CDR3 DNA: TGCGCCAGCAGCCCCCCCGGAACAGACGCGAACACCGGGGAGCTGTTTTTT. Translating it yields CASSPPGTDANTGELFF.

Concerning this clone itself: Other nucleotide sequences in the sample specify the same CDR3. The chain has TRBV18 and TRBJ2-7, with no clear D. V was trimmed by 0 bases and J by 4 bases, leaving 7 bases between them. Looked up from germline, CDR1 is KGHSH and CDR2 is LQKENI. The CDR3 loop spans 13 amino acids. The CDR3 reads CASSPPNLYEQYF. CDR3 DNA sequence: TGTGCCAGCTCACCACCAAATCTATACGAGCAGTACTTC.

The chain uses TRBV28 and TRBJ1-5; D is possibly TRBD1 (6 bases). Germline V gene lookup returns CDR1 MDHEN and CDR2 SYDVKM. The V and J ends lost 3 bases and 0 bases respectively, with 21 bases between them. There are 19 residues in the CDR3. CDR3 in DNA: TGTGCCAGCAGTTTCCCTAGGGCGGACAGACGTTATAGCAATCAGCCCCAGCATTTT. Amino acids: CASSFPRADRRYSNQPQHF.

The chain uses TRBV14 and TRBJ2-2; 7 positions match TRBD1. CDR1 and CDR2 from the germline V gene are SGHDN and FVKESK. V gave up 3 bases and J gave up 4 bases; unmatched junction bases: 14. This CDR3 contains 18 residues. The CDR3 spells CASSQSDRVSFRTGELFF. CDR3 nucleotides: TGTGCCAGCAGCCAGAGCGACAGGGTCTCTTTCCGCACCGGGGAGCTGTTTTTT.

The chain recombines TRBV11-2 with TRBJ2-7; tentative D call: TRBD2 (5 bases). The V end lost 5 bases, the J end lost 3 bases, and 17 bases lay between the germline ends. Germline CDR1 SGHAT, CDR2 FQNNGV. CDR3 length: 15 amino acids. CDR3 protein: CASSQPDYTHYEQYF. The DNA of the CDR3 is TGTGCCAGCAGCCAACCAGACTATACCCACTACGAGCAGTACTTC.

V usage is TRBV6-1 and J usage is TRBJ2-7, with D uncertain. Looked up from germline, CDR1 is MNHNS and CDR2 is SASEGT. V dropped 2 bases and J dropped 6 bases, with 11 bases sitting between them. The CDR3 sequence is 13 residues long. The CDR3 loop is CASSEQGYREQYF. CDR3 in DNA: TGTGCCAGCAGTGAACAAGGATATCGCGAGCAGTACTTC.

This clone was counted once. This chain connects TRBV9 to TRBJ2-1; weak D call: TRBD2 (5 bases). The CDR3 extends over 15 amino acids. V lost 3 bases and J lost 0, with 10 bases in between. Germline CDR1 and CDR2: SGDLS and YYNGEE. Here the CDR3 reads CASSDSESSYNEQFF. In DNA, the CDR3 is TGTGCCAGCAGCGATAGCGAAAGCTCCTACAATGAGCAGTTCTTC. Drawing the rest from reference TRBV9 and TRBJ2-1, the complete variable domain is DSGVTQTPKHLITATGQRVTLRCSPRSGDLSVYWYQQSLDQGLQFLIQYYNGEERAKGNILERFSAQQFPDLHSELNLSSLELGDSALYFCASSDSESSYNEQFFGPGTRLTVL.

The rearrangement joins TRBV20-1 to TRBJ2-5, with D unclear. Germline assignment: CDR1 DFQATT and CDR2 SNEGSKA (reference sequence). The CDR3 has 11 residues. Trimming removed 6 bases at V and 9 bases at J, with 14 bases between. The CDR3 DNA sequence: TGCAGTGCCGACTGGGGTGGGGCCCAGTACTTC. Translated: CSADWGGAQYF.

In regard to this clone: This sample includes further DNA sequences coding for the same CDR3. As DNA, the CDR3 is TGTGCCAGCAGTGAAAGCGGAACCGGGGAGCTGTTTTTT. Encoded protein: CASSESGTGELFF. The chain links TRBV25-1 to TRBJ2-2; D might be TRBD2 (5 bases). Trimming cost V 2 bases and J 5 bases, with 6 bases left between them. The CDR3 contains 13 residues. Germline CDR1 is MGHDK and CDR2 is SYGVNS.

This chain joins TRBV5-1 and TRBJ2-1, with D perhaps matching TRBD1 or TRBD2 (7 bases each). Trimming stripped 4 bases from V and 4 bases from J, with 15 bases between. The germline V gene has CDR1 SGHRS and CDR2 YFSETQ. CDR3 length: 15 residues. DNA of the CDR3: TGCGCCAGCAGCGACCCCCAGGGGGGGTACAATGAGCAGTTCTTC. It specifies CASSDPQGGYNEQFF. Looking up the rest from reference TRBV5-1 and TRBJ2-1 gives the full variable domain: KAGVTQTPRYLIKTRGQQVTLSCSPISGHRSVSWYQQTPGQGLQFLFEYFSETQRNKGNFPGRFSGRQFSNSRSEMNVSTLELGDSALYLCASSDPQGGYNEQFFGPGTRLTVL.

The chain links TRBV29-1 to TRBJ2-3; no clear D. CDR3 length: 11 amino acids. Germline loops: CDR1 SQVTM, CDR2 ANQGSEA. V was cut by 3 bases and J by 5 bases, with 6 bases left in between. CDR3 sequence reads: CSVDMIDTQYF. The CDR3 DNA reads TGCAGCGTTGATATGATAGATACGCAGTATTTT.

V is TRBV30 and J is TRBJ2-1; D gene unclear. Deletions cut 5 bases from V and 0 bases from J, with 11 bases between. This CDR3 contains 14 residues. Germline V CDR1 and CDR2: GTSNPN, SVGIG (reference sequence). The CDR3 here is CAWGTSDSYNEQFF. The CDR3 DNA reads as TGTGCCTGGGGCACAAGTGACTCCTACAATGAGCAGTTCTTC.

The CDR3, as DNA: TGCGCCAGCAGCTTTGGGCCGAACAATGAGCAGTTCTTC. As protein: CASSFGPNNEQFF. The chain recombines TRBV5-1 with TRBJ2-1; D remains unclear. The CDR3 sequence is 13 residues long. Between the trimmed V and J ends, which lost 2 bases and 5 bases, there was a span of 8 bases. Germline V gene sequence: CDR1 SGHRS, CDR2 YFSETQ.

V gene TRBV18 combines with J gene TRBJ2-3, with 13 bases aligning to TRBD2. Looked up from germline, CDR1 is KGHSH and CDR2 is LQKENI. With V trimmed by 7 bases and J by 1 base, 5 bases remained unmatched. The CDR3 contains 16 residues. The CDR3 is CASLRGLAGGTDTQYF. The CDR3 bases are TGTGCCAGCTTAAGAGGACTAGCGGGAGGCACAGATACGCAGTATTTT.

Comment on this clone: The sample carries other DNA sequences with the same CDR3. This rearrangement joins TRBV2 to TRBJ2-7; D is unclear. The CDR3 is made up of 11 amino acids. CDR1 is SNHLY and CDR2 is FYNNEI in the germline V gene. Trimming removed 4 bases at V and 1 base at J, with 2 bases between. The CDR3 bases are TGTGCCAGCAGTGTATCCTACGAGCAGTACTTC. Its translation is CASSVSYEQYF.

Of note for this clone: Additional DNA sequences in this sample encode the identical CDR3. The V gene is TRBV25-1, the J gene TRBJ1-1; the D is unclear. This CDR3 contains 11 residues. Germline-derived CDR1 and CDR2 are MGHDK and SYGVNS. V dropped 5 bases and J dropped 0 bases, with 1 base sitting between them. The CDR3 here is CASSMNTEAFF. DNA of the CDR3: TGTGCCAGCAGTATGAACACTGAAGCTTTCTTT.